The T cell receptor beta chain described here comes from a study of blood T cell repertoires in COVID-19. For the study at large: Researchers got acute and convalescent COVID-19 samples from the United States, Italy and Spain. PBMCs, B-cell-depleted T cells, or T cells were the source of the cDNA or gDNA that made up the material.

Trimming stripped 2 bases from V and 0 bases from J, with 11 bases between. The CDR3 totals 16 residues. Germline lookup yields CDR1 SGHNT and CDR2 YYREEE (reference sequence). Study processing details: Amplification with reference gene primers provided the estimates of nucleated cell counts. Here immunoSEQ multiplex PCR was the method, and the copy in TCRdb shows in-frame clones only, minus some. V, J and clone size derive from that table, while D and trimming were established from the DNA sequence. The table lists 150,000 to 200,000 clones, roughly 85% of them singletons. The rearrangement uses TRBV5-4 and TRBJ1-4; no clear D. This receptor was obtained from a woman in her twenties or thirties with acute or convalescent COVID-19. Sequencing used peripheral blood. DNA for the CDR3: TGTGCCAGCAGCTTAAAGGAGTTTTCAACTAATGAAAAACTGTTTTTT. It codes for CASSLKEFSTNEKLFF.